This T cell receptor beta chain was identified in a study of shared clonotypes between healthy human individuals. CD45RO-negative, CCR7-selected cells formed the naive CD8 fraction, which excluded terminally differentiated effector memory CD45RA+ cells. The donors were adults (healthy and HIV-negative) with no recent acute infections or vaccinations. Per the original data handling: Filtering of immunoSEQ junctional sequences could not match full-length read filtering. The table came from immunoSEQ multiplex PCR; TCRdb's copy has only in-frame clones and leaves some out. D and trimming come from the DNA, and the V and J calls and clone size come from that table. The data hold 2 million to 2.5 million clones, with just over 90% observed a single time. Germline values: CDR1 MGHRA, CDR2 YSYEKL. The CDR3 extends over 18 amino acids. Trimming cost V 0 bases and J 0 bases, with 14 bases left between them.

The chain couples TRBV4-1 to TRBJ1-4, with D maybe TRBD1 (5 bases). The sequencing input was naive CD8+ T cells from PBMCs. The clonotype originates from a man younger than 35 in good health. Some clones in this sample may be carry-over from other donors' samples. The CDR3 sequence: CASSQEGQTVATNEKLFF. The DNA for the CDR3 is TGCGCCAGCAGCCAAGAAGGGCAGACAGTTGCAACTAATGAAAAACTGTTTTTT.